This TCR beta chain is from a study of human T cells and chemical hapten exposure. Study background: Women made up most patients, who had alopecia areata, totalis or universalis. Notes on the study in general: Expanded TCRs created a significantly greater count of big CDR3 similarity clusters than controls did. The number of TCRs over 1 in 1000 frequency stayed unchanged after DPC.

This clonotype showed up just a few times. The antigen remains undetermined. Noted time point: patch test 3, about 24 weeks after DPC sensitization. Stated treatment: therapeutic diphenylcyclopropenone sensitization with weekly scalp DPC. Attachment of unique molecular identifiers to individual cDNA molecules was performed in the library. From the RACE reads, TCRdb called clonotypes with MiXCR, one entry per CDR3 protein. This table has 90,000 to 140,000 distinct CDR3 sequences, 30% to 35% appearing once. CDR3 size: 16 residues. The germline V and J ends were trimmed by 0 bases and 4 bases, with 13 bases remaining between them. Looked up from germline, CDR1 is DFQATT and CDR2 is SNEGSKA (reference sequence).

Sequenced here: whole blood, sampled in connection with sensitization to the hapten diphenylcyclopropenone (DPC). The rearrangement links TRBV20-1 to TRBJ1-6, with D uncertain. This TCR was recovered from a man in his forties with alopecia areata. Some clones in this sample may be carry-over from other donors' samples. CDR3 DNA: TGCAGTGCTAGAGATCTCCTCGCCACTTATAATTCACCCCTCCACTTT. Translation: CSARDLLATYNSPLHF.